This T cell receptor (beta chain) was captured in a study of blood T cell repertoires in COVID-19. Study summary: PBMCs, B-cell-depleted T cells, or T cells provided the cDNA or gDNA that made up the material.

The CDR3 loop spans 14 amino acids. The germline V gene has CDR1 SGHRS and CDR2 YFSETQ. Deletions cut 4 bases from V and 10 bases from J, with 15 bases between. In the source study's methods: Amplifying reference gene primers gave estimates of nucleated cell counts. Produced via immunoSEQ multiplex PCR; TCRdb's table is partial and in-frame only. The V and J calls and the clone size are those of that table, but D and trimming were determined from the DNA. The sample has approximately 230,000 clones; 87% are singletons. The sequence was collected from a man aged 18 to 29 with active or convalescent COVID-19. Material: peripheral blood. The V call is TRBV5-1, the J call TRBJ1-6; unclear D gene. DNA for the CDR3: TGCGCCAGCAGCGGCCTGGGCTTTCGATCACCCCTCCACTTT. Translation: CASSGLGFRSPLHF. Filled out from reference TRBV5-1 and TRBJ1-6, the complete variable domain reads KAGVTQTPRYLIKTRGQQVTLSCSPISGHRSVSWYQQTPGQGLQFLFEYFSETQRNKGNFPGRFSGRQFSNSRSEMNVSTLELGDSALYLCASSGLGFRSPLHFGNGTRLTVT.